Below are 19 T cell receptor beta chains sequenced from a single sample in a study of response to subunit inactivated influenza vaccine. A single record per CDR3 protein comes from TCRdb applying MiXCR to the RT-PCR reads. The profile shows around 710,000 distinct CDR3 sequences, about 15% of them singletons. This specimen was PBMCs from blood, taken 14 to 15 days before vaccination. The receptors here all came from a man aged 50-59 years who received an inactivated influenza vaccine.

This clonotype appeared many times. This chain joins TRBV4-3 and TRBJ2-5; 11 bases map to TRBD1. This CDR3 has 17 residues. Trimming at V came to 0 bases and at J to 5 bases, leaving 8 bases not matched to a gene. CDR1 and CDR2 (germline): LGHNA, YSLEER. This chain's CDR3 is CASSQDRTGGSGETQYF. CDR3 DNA sequence: TGCGCCAGCAGCCAAGATCGGACAGGGGGCTCGGGGGAGACCCAGTACTTC.

The genes are TRBV5-6 and TRBJ2-5; 8 positions agree with TRBD1. Trimming removed 0 bases from V and 3 bases from J; junction bases left unmatched: 1. Germline lookup yields CDR1 SGHDT and CDR2 YYEEEE. The CDR3 covers 14 residues. Here the CDR3 DNA reads TGTGCCAGCAGCTTGGAGACAGGGGAAGAGACCCAGTACTTC. This encodes CASSLETGEETQYF. Complete variable domain (other parts from reference TRBV5-6 and TRBJ2-5): DAGVTQSPTHLIKTRGQQVTLRCSPKSGHDTVSWYQQALGQGPQFIFQYYEEEERQRGNFPDRFSGHQFPNYSSELNVNALLLGDSALYLCASSLETGEETQYFGPGTRLLVL.

At least ten counts were recorded for this clonotype. This sequence joins TRBV5-1 and TRBJ2-2; 12 nucleotides agree with TRBD2. Germline V CDR1 and CDR2: SGHRS, YFSETQ. This CDR3 contains 16 residues. V shed 3 bases and J 7 bases; nucleotides not matched to a gene: 7. CDR3 residues: CASSSRLAGAFGELFF. CDR3 bases: TGCGCCAGCAGCTCTCGACTAGCGGGAGCGTTCGGGGAGCTGTTTTTT.

This rearrangement joins TRBV29-1 to TRBJ2-3; TRBD2 matches at 15 bases. This CDR3 region has 15 residues. The germline V gene encodes CDR1 SQVTM and CDR2 ANQGSEA. J lost 3 bases, V lost 7 bases, and 5 bases had no gene match. As DNA, the CDR3 is TGCAGCGCCCCCGGGACTAGCGGGAGGACAGATACGCAGTATTTT. Translated: CSAPGTSGRTDTQYF.

This clonotype was seen many times. The V and J genes are TRBV5-1 and TRBJ2-7, with a tentative D call TRBD1 (5 bases). The CDR3 loop spans 14 amino acids. The germline gives CDR1 SGHRS, CDR2 YFSETQ. The V gene lost 1 base and the J gene lost 2 bases, with 10 bases spanning the gap. DNA for the CDR3: TGCGCCAGCAGCTTGATCCAGGGCCCCTACGAGCAGTACTTC. Its translation: CASSLIQGPYEQYF.

This clonotype showed up just a few times. V gene TRBV27 combines with J gene TRBJ2-5; 7 nucleotides line up with TRBD2. CDR1 is MNHEY, CDR2 SMNVEV, per germline (reference sequence). This CDR3 spans 15 amino acids. With V trimmed by 7 bases and J by 5 bases, 13 bases remained unmatched. The DNA for the CDR3 is TGTGCCAGCATTCAGCGAGCGGGATCAGGGGAGACCCAGTACTTC. It codes for CASIQRAGSGETQYF.

The chain couples TRBV4-3 to TRBJ2-6; TRBD1 is a possible D gene (5 bases). Germline CDR1 LGHNA, CDR2 YSLEER. The CDR3 loop spans 17 amino acids. V gave up 0 bases and J gave up 2 bases, with 11 bases separating them. The CDR3 nucleotides are TGCGCCAGCAGCCAAGACAGGGCCTCCCCTGGGGCCAACGTCCTGACTTTC. Translation gives CASSQDRASPGANVLTF.

This chain uses TRBV7-3 with TRBJ2-2; no reliable D call. Trimming removed 5 bases from V and 6 bases from J, with 10 bases in between. The CDR3 consists of 13 residues. From germline, CDR1 is SGHTA and CDR2 FQGTGA. CDR3 nucleotide sequence: TGTGCCAGCAGCCCCATTGGGGCCGGGGAGCTGTTTTTT. It specifies CASSPIGAGELFF.

J is TRBJ1-2 and V is TRBV6-2 or TRBV6-3; 10 nucleotides agree with TRBD1. Germline V lookup: CDR1 MNHEY, CDR2 SVGEGT. J gave up 7 bases and V 1 base, and 3 bases lay outside the gene matches. CDR3 length: 14 amino acids. For the CDR3, the DNA is TGTGCCAGCAGTTACTGGGACAGGGGTGGTGGCTACACCTTC. Translation: CASSYWDRGGGYTF.

This clonotype occurred many times. This rearrangement joins TRBV6-2 or TRBV6-3 to TRBJ2-7; 10 bases are shared with TRBD2. Germline CDR1 and CDR2: MNHEY and SVGEGT. V lost 6 bases, J lost 0 bases, and 5 bases stayed unmatched. The CDR3 has 15 amino acids. CDR3 nucleotides: TGTGCCAGCAGCCTACTAGCGGGACGCTCCTACGAGCAGTACTTC. It is translated as CASSLLAGRSYEQYF.

The chain has TRBV12-3 or TRBV12-4 and TRBJ2-2; tentative D call: TRBD1 (6 bases). The CDR3 covers 14 residues. V gave up 8 bases and J gave up 4 bases, with 14 bases separating them. DNA of the CDR3: TGTGCCAGCTCCTCTTGGGGGCCCACCGGGGAGCTGTTTTTT. Protein product: CASSSWGPTGELFF.

CDR3 sequence: CASSGSGALNEQFF. The CDR3 coding sequence is TGTGCCAGCAGCGGCAGCGGGGCCCTTAATGAGCAGTTCTTC. The V call is TRBV6-1, the J call TRBJ2-1, with TRBD2 matching 7 bases. Germline CDR1 reads MNHNS; CDR2 reads SASEGT. The CDR3 extends over 14 amino acids. V lost 6 bases and J lost 7; bases outside the gene matches: 9.

The chain combines TRBV24-1 with TRBJ1-5; D is unclear. CDR1 is KGHDR, CDR2 SFDVKD, per germline. The CDR3 extends over 14 amino acids. Trimming removed 2 bases from V and 5 bases from J, with 9 bases in between. The CDR3 reads CATSDSAGYQPQHF. The CDR3 coding sequence is TGTGCCACCAGTGATTCTGCGGGGTATCAGCCCCAGCATTTT.

There are a few counts of this clonotype. The genes are TRBV21-1 and TRBJ2-5. TRBV21-1 is annotated as a pseudogene. The CDR3 extends over 17 amino acids. The CDR3 region is CASSKEFQEMYQETQYF. The CDR3 DNA is TGTGCCAGCAGCAAAGAATTCCAGGAGATGTACCAAGAGACCCAGTACTTC.

In nucleotides, the CDR3 is TGTGCCAGCAGCCCCAGACCACCGAATATGGACACCGGGGAGCTGTTTTTT. Translated, it gives CASSPRPPNMDTGELFF. The rearrangement uses TRBV4-2 and TRBJ2-2; D unresolved. Germline V gives CDR1 LGHNA, CDR2 YNFKEQ. The CDR3 loop spans 17 amino acids. Trimming shortened V by 4 bases and J by 3 bases, and 18 bases separated the two germline ends.

This CDR3 is CASSPGQGFPGELFF. For the CDR3, the DNA is TGTGCCAGCAGCCCGGGACAGGGGTTTCCCGGGGAGCTGTTTTTT. The genes are TRBV28 and TRBJ2-2, with TRBD1 identical over 10 bases. V lost 6 bases and J lost 6; bases outside the gene matches: 7. The CDR3 covers 15 residues. Germline V gives CDR1 MDHEN, CDR2 SYDVKM.

This clonotype was seen only a few times. This chain joins TRBV7-2 and TRBJ1-6; the match to TRBD1 covers 7 bases. Unmatched junction bases numbered 7, after V lost 3 bases and J lost 11 bases. Germline loops: CDR1 SGHTA, CDR2 FQGNSA. CDR3 size: 14 residues. CDR3 amino acids: CASSFPTGMTPLHF. CDR3 in DNA: TGTGCCAGCAGCTTTCCGACAGGGATGACACCCCTCCACTTT.

This clonotype appeared a few times. The chain carries TRBV4-3 and TRBJ2-1; D is uncertain. Germline V gene data show CDR1 as LGHNA and CDR2 as YSLEER. The germline V and J ends were trimmed by 1 base and 5 bases, with 6 bases remaining between them. The CDR3 contains 13 residues. The CDR3 DNA reads as TGCGCCAGCAGCCAAGGGGGTAACAATGAGCAGTTCTTC. It encodes CASSQGGNNEQFF.

This chain links TRBV6-1 with TRBJ1-2; D is ambiguous. The CDR3 is 13 amino acids. Looked up from germline, CDR1 is MNHNS and CDR2 is SASEGT. Trimming stripped 8 bases from V and 0 bases from J, with 10 bases between. CDR3 region: CASSGRANYGYTF. The CDR3, as DNA: TGTGCCAGCTCGGGAAGGGCTAACTATGGCTACACCTTC.